Below, 12 T cell receptor beta chains from the same sample are listed, as sequenced in a study of vaccination and CD4 T cells after COVID-19. Treatment defined: approximately nine-day PBMC culture with coronavirus spike peptide pools or control peptides (ViraFEST assay). Oncomine TCR Beta short-read sequencing was applied to DNA from cultured CD4+ T cells. TCRdb analysed the PCR reads with MiXCR anew, one entry per CDR3 protein. The sample includes about 3,300 distinct CDR3 sequences, about 53% seen only once; the top ten take 15% to 20%. No antigen has been identified for these receptors. Specimen: CD4+ T cells from blood, cultured in vitro. These receptors were obtained from a human donor who had recovered from COVID-19.

The CDR3 sequence is CASTLRGGPNQPQHF. The CDR3 DNA reads TGTGCCAGCACCCTCCGGGGCGGTCCCAATCAGCCCCAGCATTTT. The rearrangement links TRBV12-3 or TRBV12-4 to TRBJ1-5; maybe TRBD1 (5 bases). This CDR3 comprises 15 residues. V shed 7 bases and J shed 3 bases, with 16 bases lying between them.

The CDR3 bases are TGTGCCAGCAGTCCCGACAGGGAGGCCTGTGGCTACACCTTC. Its protein is CASSPDREACGYTF. This sequence joins TRBV6-1 and TRBJ1-2; 7 bases match TRBD1. The germline V gene has CDR1 MNHNS and CDR2 SASEGT. This CDR3 contains 14 residues. The J segment lost 7 bases and the V segment lost 5 bases, leaving 10 bases of the junction unmatched.

This chain uses TRBV6-5 with TRBJ1-3; 8 nucleotides align to TRBD1. The germline V gene has CDR1 MNHEY and CDR2 SVGAGI. The CDR3 runs 16 residues. The trim removed 2 bases at V and 4 bases at J, leaving 7 bases unmatched. CDR3 protein: CASSYTGTGGGNTIYF. CDR3 bases: TGTGCCAGCAGTTACACTGGGACAGGTGGGGGAAACACCATATATTTT.

This chain joins TRBV7-6 and TRBJ2-7; D is uncertain. V lost 1 base and J lost 1, with 14 bases in between. This CDR3 is 16 amino acids long. Germline CDR1 SGHVS, CDR2 FNYEAQ. Written as DNA, the CDR3 is TGTGCCAGCAGCTTAGATGGCAGGACGTTATCCTACGAGCAGTACTTC. Translation: CASSLDGRTLSYEQYF.

The rearrangement joins TRBV6-1 to TRBJ2-7; unclear D gene. Trimming left V 5 bases short and J 0 bases short, with 8 bases between. The CDR3 runs to 13 residues. From germline, CDR1 is MNHNS and CDR2 SASEGT. The CDR3 loop reads CASSPTVSYEQYF. The CDR3 DNA follows: TGTGCCAGCAGTCCGACGGTCTCCTACGAGCAGTACTTC.

The chain combines TRBV27 with TRBJ1-1; TRBD1 is a possible D gene (5 bases). Trimming took 3 bases from V and 3 from J, leaving 11 bases between them. The CDR3 totals 14 residues. Germline V gene sequence: CDR1 MNHEY, CDR2 SMNVEV (reference sequence). The CDR3 sequence: CASSFAGWDTEAFF. CDR3 DNA: TGTGCCAGCAGTTTTGCAGGGTGGGACACTGAAGCTTTCTTT.

This clonotype has more than one count but fewer than ten. This chain uses TRBV6-5 with TRBJ1-4, with D unclear. Germline loops: CDR1 MNHEY, CDR2 SVGAGI. The CDR3 length is 14 residues. Trimming took 2 bases from V and 0 from J, leaving 4 bases between them. DNA for the CDR3: TGTGCCAGCAGTTACGGGACAACTAATGAAAAACTGTTTTTT. Amino acids: CASSYGTTNEKLFF.

V is TRBV3-1 and J is TRBJ1-1; TRBD1 matches 7 bases. V was clipped by 8 bases and J by 11 bases; unmatched bases: 14. The CDR3 spans 13 residues. CDR1 is LGHDT, CDR2 YNNKEL, per germline (reference sequence). The CDR3 DNA follows: TGTGCCAGCGCCCGAGAGGGGGCGAGTGAGGCTTTCTTT. Translated: CASAREGASEAFF.

This clonotype qualifies as medium-sized. The chain couples TRBV30 to TRBJ1-2, with a tentative D call TRBD1 (5 bases). The V gene lost 8 bases and the J gene lost 8 bases, with 15 bases spanning the gap. This CDR3 contains 11 residues. Germline V CDR1 and CDR2: GTSNPN, SVGIG (reference sequence). The CDR3 sequence: CALGASLGYTF. The CDR3 region has the DNA TGTGCCCTAGGGGCAAGCTTAGGCTACACCTTC.

This chain connects TRBV10-3 to TRBJ2-3, with TRBD1 matching over 7 bases. V lost 3 bases and J lost 5; bases outside the gene matches: 8. This CDR3 comprises 15 residues. Germline V CDR1 and CDR2: ENHRY, SYGVKD. In nucleotides, the CDR3 is TGTGCCATCAGTGATCTCGACAGGGTTCAAGATACGCAGTATTTT. Its translation is CAISDLDRVQDTQYF.

The rearrangement uses TRBV3-1 and TRBJ2-7; 7 bases align to TRBD2. V gave up 1 base and J gave up 2 bases; unmatched junction bases: 5. The CDR3 contains 15 residues. CDR1 is LGHDT, CDR2 YNNKEL, per germline (reference sequence). In DNA form, the CDR3 reads TGTGCCAGCAGCCAAGCCGAAGCGGGGACCTACGAGCAGTACTTC. It is translated as CASSQAEAGTYEQYF.

This rearrangement joins TRBV7-9 to TRBJ1-1; 11 bases match TRBD1. Trimming removed 3 bases from V and 4 bases from J; junction bases left unmatched: 7. Germline V CDR1 and CDR2: SEHNR, FQNEAQ (reference sequence). This CDR3 has 16 residues. The CDR3 region is CASSLGSGTGGTEAFF. The CDR3 coding sequence is TGTGCCAGCAGCTTGGGCTCGGGGACAGGGGGCACTGAAGCTTTCTTT.